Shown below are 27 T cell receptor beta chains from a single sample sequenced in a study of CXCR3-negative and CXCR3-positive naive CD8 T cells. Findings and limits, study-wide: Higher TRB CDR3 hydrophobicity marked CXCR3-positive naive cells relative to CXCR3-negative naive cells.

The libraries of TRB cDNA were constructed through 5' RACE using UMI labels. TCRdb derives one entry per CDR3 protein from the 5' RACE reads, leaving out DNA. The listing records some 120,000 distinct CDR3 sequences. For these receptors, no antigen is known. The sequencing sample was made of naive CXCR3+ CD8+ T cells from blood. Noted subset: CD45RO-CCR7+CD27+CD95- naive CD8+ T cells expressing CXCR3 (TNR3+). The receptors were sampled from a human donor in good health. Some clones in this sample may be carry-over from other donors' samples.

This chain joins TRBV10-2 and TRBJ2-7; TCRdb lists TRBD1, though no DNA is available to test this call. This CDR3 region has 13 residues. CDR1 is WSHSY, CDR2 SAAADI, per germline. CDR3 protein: CASRSDRTYEQYF.

The CDR3 sequence is CSAKSRDKVSNEQFF. The chain is built from TRBV29-1 and TRBJ2-1; the TRBD1 assignment by TCRdb is unverifiable without DNA. The CDR3 sequence is 15 residues long. Germline-derived CDR1 and CDR2 are SQVTM and ANQGSEA.

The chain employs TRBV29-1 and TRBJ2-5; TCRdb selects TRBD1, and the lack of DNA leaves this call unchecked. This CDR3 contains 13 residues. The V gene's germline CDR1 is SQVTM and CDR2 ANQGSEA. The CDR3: CSVTLTGYETQYF. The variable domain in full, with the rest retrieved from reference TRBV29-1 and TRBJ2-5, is SAVISQKPSRDICQRGTSLTIQCQVDSQVTMMFWYRQQPGQSLTLIATANQGSEATYESGFVIDKFPISRPNLTFSTLTVSNMSPEDSSIYLCSVTLTGYETQYFGPGTRLLVL.

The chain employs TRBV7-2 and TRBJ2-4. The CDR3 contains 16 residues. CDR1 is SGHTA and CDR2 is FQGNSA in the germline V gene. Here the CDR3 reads CASSDEDFAAKNIQYF.

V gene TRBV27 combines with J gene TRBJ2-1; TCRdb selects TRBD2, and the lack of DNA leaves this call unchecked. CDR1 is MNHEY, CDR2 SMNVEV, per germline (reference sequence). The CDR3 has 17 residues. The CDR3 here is CASSEDPGLSSYNEQFF.

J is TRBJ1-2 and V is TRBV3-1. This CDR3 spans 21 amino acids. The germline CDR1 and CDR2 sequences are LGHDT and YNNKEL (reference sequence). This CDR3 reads CASRQGRISLQQRRRCYGYTF.

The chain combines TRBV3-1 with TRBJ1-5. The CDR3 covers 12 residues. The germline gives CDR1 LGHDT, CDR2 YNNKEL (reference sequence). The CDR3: CASSQSGQPQHF. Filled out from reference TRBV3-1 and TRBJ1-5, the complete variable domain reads DTAVSQTPKYLVTQMGNDKSIKCEQNLGHDTMYWYKQDSKKFLKIMFSYNNKELIINETVPNRFSPKSPDKAHLNLHINSLELGDSAVYFCASSQSGQPQHFGDGTRLSIL.

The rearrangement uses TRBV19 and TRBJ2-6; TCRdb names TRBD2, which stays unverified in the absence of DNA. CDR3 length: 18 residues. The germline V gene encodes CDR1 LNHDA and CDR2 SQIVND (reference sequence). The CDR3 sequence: CASSMGAGPASGANVLTF.

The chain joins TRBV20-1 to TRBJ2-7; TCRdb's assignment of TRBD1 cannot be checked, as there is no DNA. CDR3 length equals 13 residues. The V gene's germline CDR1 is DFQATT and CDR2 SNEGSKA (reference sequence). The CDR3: CSASGTLTPEQYF.

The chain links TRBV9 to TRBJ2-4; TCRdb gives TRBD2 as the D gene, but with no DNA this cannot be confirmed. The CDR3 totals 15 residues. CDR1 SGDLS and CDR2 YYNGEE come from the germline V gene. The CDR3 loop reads CASSVAGAAKNIQYF.

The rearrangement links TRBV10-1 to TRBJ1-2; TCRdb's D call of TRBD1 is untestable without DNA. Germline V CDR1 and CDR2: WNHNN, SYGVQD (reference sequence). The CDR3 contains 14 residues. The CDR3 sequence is CASSGWTGSYGYTF.

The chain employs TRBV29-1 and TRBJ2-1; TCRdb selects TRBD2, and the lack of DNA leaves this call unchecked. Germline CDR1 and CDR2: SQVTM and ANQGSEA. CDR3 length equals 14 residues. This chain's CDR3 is CSVAQRGEHNEQFF.

CDR3 in amino acids: CASSRAGNEQFF. The chain links TRBV28 to TRBJ2-1; lacking DNA, the TRBD1 call made by TCRdb goes unchecked. This CDR3 region has 12 residues. Per germline, CDR1 MDHEN and CDR2 SYDVKM.

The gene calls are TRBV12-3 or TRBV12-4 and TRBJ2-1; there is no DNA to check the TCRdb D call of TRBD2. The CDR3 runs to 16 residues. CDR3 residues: CASSPSGLAGFDEQFF.

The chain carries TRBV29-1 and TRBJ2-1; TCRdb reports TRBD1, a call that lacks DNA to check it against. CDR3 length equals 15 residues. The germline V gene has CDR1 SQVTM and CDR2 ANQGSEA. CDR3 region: CSVVSTGVLYNEQFF.

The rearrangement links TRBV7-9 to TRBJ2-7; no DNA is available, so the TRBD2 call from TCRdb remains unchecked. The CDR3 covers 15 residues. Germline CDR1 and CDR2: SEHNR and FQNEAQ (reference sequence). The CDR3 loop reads CASSQLAGTTYEQYF.

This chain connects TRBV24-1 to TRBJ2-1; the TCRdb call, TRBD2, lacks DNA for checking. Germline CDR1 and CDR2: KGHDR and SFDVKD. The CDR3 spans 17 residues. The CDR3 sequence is CATSDDLGLAGDNEQFF.

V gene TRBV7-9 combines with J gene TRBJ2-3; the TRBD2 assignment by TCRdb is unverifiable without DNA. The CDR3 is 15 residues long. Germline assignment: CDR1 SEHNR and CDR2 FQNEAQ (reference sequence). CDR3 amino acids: CASSFVERSTGTQYF.

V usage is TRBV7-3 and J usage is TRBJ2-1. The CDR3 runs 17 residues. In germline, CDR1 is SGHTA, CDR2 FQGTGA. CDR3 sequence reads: CASSLRSPGGPYNEQFF.

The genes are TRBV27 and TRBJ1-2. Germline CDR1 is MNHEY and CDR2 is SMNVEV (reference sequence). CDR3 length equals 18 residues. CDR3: CASSFHGGGATSNYGYTF.

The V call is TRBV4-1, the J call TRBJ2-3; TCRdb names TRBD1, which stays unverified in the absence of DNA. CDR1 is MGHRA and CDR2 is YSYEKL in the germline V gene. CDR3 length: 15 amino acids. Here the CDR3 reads CASSQVPGSTHTQYF.

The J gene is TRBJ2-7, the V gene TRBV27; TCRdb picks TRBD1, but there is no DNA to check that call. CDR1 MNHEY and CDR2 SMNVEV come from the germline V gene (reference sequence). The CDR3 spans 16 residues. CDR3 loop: CASSLSVEGGSYEQYF.

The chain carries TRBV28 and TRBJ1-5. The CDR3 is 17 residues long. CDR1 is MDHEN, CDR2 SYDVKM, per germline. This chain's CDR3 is CASSSDRGGPLNQPQHF.

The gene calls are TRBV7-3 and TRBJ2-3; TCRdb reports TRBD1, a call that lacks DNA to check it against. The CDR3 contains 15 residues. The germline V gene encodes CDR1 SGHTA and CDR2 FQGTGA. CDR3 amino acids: CASSLWGGDTDTQYF.

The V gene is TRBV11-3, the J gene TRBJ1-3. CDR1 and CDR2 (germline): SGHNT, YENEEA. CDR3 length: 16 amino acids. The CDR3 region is CASRPARRNSGNTIYF. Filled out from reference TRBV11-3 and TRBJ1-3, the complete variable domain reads EAGVVQSPRYKIIEKKQPVAFWCNPISGHNTLYWYLQNLGQGPELLIRYENEEAVDDSQLPKDRFSAERLKGVDSTLKIQPAELGDSAVYLCASRPARRNSGNTIYFGEGSWLTVV.

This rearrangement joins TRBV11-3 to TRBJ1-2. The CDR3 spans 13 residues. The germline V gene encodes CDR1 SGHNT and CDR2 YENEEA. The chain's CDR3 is CASSPSPNYGYTF.

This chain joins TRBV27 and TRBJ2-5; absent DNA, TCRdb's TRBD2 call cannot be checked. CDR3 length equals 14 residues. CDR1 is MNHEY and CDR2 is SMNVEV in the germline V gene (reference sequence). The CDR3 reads CASSPPGLEETQYF.